This T cell receptor (beta chain) came from a study of shared clonotypes between healthy human individuals. Clones were read by immunoSEQ multiplex PCR, and TCRdb kept only the in-frame ones, dropping some. The sample lists more than 2 million clones, 85% to 95% seen once, with roughly 0.13% in the top ten. Germline-derived CDR1 and CDR2 are SGDLS and YYNGEE. This CDR3 is built from 12 residues. Trimming shortened V by 4 bases and J by 7 bases, and 11 bases separated the two germline ends. The chain has TRBV9 and TRBJ2-5; perhaps TRBD2 as D (5 bases). This receptor was taken from a man younger than 30 in good health. Sequences were obtained from naive CD4+ T cells sorted from blood. Specified subset: CD45RA+ positively selected. As DNA, the CDR3 is TGTGCCAGCAGCTTAAGCGAGGGGACCCAGTACTTC. Its protein product is CASSLSEGTQYF.